This T cell receptor beta chain was captured in a study of blood T cell repertoires in COVID-19. Ages ranged from roughly 18 to 100 years, with residence in 24 US areas. Categorization into cohorts depended on clinical history that participants reported. As handled by the study authors: Scientists estimated how many nucleated cells there were by amplifying reference gene primers. Profiling relied on immunoSEQ multiplex PCR, and the TCRdb table lists in-frame clones only, not all of them. D and trimming were read from the DNA, whereas the V and J calls and clone size are those reported in that table. The sample carries about 200,000 clones, 89% recorded once. The V gene's germline CDR1 is MNHEY and CDR2 SVGAGI. V dropped 6 bases and J dropped 6; count of bases not matched to a gene: 7. The CDR3 is 15 amino acids.

This TCR came from a middle-aged woman with acute COVID-19. The specimen sequenced was PBMCs or T cells enriched from blood (not recorded which). The chain employs TRBV6-5 and TRBJ2-3, with 12 bases aligning to TRBD2. The CDR3 bases are TGTGCCAGCAGCCGGACTAGCGGGGTGGGGGATACGCAGTATTTT. Translated, it gives CASSRTSGVGDTQYF.